This T cell receptor (beta chain) was recovered during a study of beta chain features in type 1 diabetes. Study information: All samples together contributed 90 million to 130 million sorted cells for examination.

General study findings and limits: Shortening of TCRB CDR3s, moderate but significant, appeared in all four CD4+ subsets of Type 1 diabetes patients. Comparison showed that naive, central memory and Treg TCRB repertoires appeared more similar among patients than among healthy donors. Resolution of whether HLA type affects TCRB rearrangement was not achieved here.

This clone was counted a few times. Its antigen is as yet unknown. This CDR3 contains 14 residues. Between the trimmed V and J ends, which lost 5 bases and 4 bases, there was a span of 14 bases. Germline CDR1 and CDR2: SGHTA and FQGNSA. Expressed TCRB transcripts were sequenced after all isolated RNA was converted to cDNA. The repertoire was sequenced with immunoSEQ multiplex PCR; TCRdb's copy has only in-frame clones and lacks some. In the table there are about 340,000 clones, 9.3% of which are singletons. One heparinised draw of blood, averaging approximately 110 mL, came from each donor. V is TRBV7-2 and J is TRBJ2-5; maybe TRBD2 (7 bases). The clonotype was recovered from a young man with type 1 diabetes. Sequenced input: central memory CD4+ T cells from blood. For the CDR3, the DNA is TGTGCCAGCAGCCGGATGGGGGGGCCAGAGACCCAGTACTTC. This encodes CASSRMGGPETQYF.